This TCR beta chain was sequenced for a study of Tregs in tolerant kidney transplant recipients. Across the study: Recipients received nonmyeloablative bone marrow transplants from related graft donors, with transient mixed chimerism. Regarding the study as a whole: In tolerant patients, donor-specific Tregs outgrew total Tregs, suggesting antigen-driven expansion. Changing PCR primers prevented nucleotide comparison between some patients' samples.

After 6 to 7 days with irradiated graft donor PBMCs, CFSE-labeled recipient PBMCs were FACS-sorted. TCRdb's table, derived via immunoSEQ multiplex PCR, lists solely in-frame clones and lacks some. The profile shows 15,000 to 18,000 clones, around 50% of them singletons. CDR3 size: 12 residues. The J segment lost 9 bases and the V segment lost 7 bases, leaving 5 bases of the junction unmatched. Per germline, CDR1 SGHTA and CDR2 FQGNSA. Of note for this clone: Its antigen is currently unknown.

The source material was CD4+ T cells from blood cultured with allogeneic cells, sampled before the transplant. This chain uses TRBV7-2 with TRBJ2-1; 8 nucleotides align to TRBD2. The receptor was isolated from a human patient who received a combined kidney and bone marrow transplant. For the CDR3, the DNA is TGTGCCAGCAAGCGGGGGAAGAGTGAGCAGTTCTTC. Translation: CASKRGKSEQFF. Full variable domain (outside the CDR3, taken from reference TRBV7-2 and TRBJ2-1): GAGVSQSPSNKVTEKGKDVELRCDPISGHTALYWYRQSLGQGLEFLIYFQGNSAPDKSGLPSDRFSAERTGGSVSTLTIQRTQQEDSAVYLCASKRGKSEQFFGPGTRLTVL.